This T cell receptor (beta chain) was sequenced in a study of T cells in Graves' hyperthyroidism and ophthalmopathy (dated by TCRdb to about 2019). In terms of the full investigation: Peripheral blood was sampled at the time of initial diagnosis, prior to any treatment. To identify TCR V-J signatures that set the groups apart, the researchers used a discovery cohort of more than 95 patients, made up of approximately 43 with Graves' ophthalmopathy and some 58 with stable Graves' hyperthyroidism. Whether ophthalmopathy could be predicted prospectively was tested in an independent validation cohort made up of 18 to 20 hyperthyroidism patients plus 17 patients who later progressed to ophthalmopathy. The approximately 90 discovery patients were randomly split 7:3 into training and test sets. In addition, the study compared T-cell repertoires in thyroid tissue and in blood from several Graves' hyperthyroidism patients. Following sampling, methimazole starting at 30 mg daily was given to hyperthyroidism patients, and high-dose intravenous methylprednisolone was given to ophthalmopathy patients. The paper reports TCR Vbeta CDR3 sequencing of roughly 140 peripheral blood samples: approximately 43 ophthalmopathy, roughly 74 hyperthyroidism and roughly 17 progressor patients.

With regard to this clonotype: Its antigen is not yet known. Per-base quality was not reported, and no clone a single base away is much larger than it.

Amplification of TCR beta CDR3 regions was carried out from RNA transcripts. The first round of RT-PCR for the TCR CDR3 was performed with the HTBI primer set and the Qiagen OneStep RT-PCR kit. A second multiplex PCR round built the libraries, followed by size selection and purification. The libraries were sequenced on an Illumina HiSeq2000 using paired-end 100 bp reads. Per the authors' processing: SOAPnuke was used to process the raw data, with reads discarded if the reads contained adapters or uncalled bases, had a mean Phred below 15, or lacked an exact constant-primer or identifier match. COPE v1.2.5 was used to merge high-quality paired reads, and clonotypes were defined as unique nucleotide sequences. Clonotypes were aligned to IMGT TRBV, TRBD and TRBJ reference segments using MiTCR v1.1. The analysis was restricted to V-J combinations with a frequency above 0.0001, which together covered around 99% of the repertoires. The TCS score was defined as the ratio of F50 (clonal expansion) to E x V (chaos), calculated using BLOSUM62-based TCRdist between CDR3 peptides within each V-J. Welch's t-statistics and random forest reduced 500 to 550 V-J features to 10 to 15, which were used in a naive Bayes classifier (R e1071). The raw public data were reprocessed by TCRdb itself: fastp quality trimming at Q25, MiXCR clonotype calling, in-frame beta chains only. Each record represents a unique CDR3 protein, reported with the most common genes and DNA among its rows. The V and J calls shown here were made by TCRdb, not taken from the authors' results. The sample includes around 600,000 distinct CDR3 sequences, with about 14% observed a single time. The ten largest account for roughly 7.1% of the sample.

Overall study results and their limits: Blood samples also contained most of the expanded thyroid clonotypes (frequency above 0.001), which suggests that blood repertoires may reflect thyroid immune responses. In validation, the model predicted progression to ophthalmopathy a median of about 5.9 months before onset, with about 64% sensitivity and 72.22% specificity. No statistical method was used to set the sample size in advance, and investigators knew the group allocation. In cross-validation, a model built on a 13 V-J signature told ophthalmopathy apart from stable hyperthyroidism with just under 90% sensitivity and about 81% specificity, and in testing the same model reached 80%/75%.

Moderately to severely active disease, a Clinical Activity Score of at least 3, a NOSPECS grade of at least 4, and a duration under 3 months were present in ophthalmopathy patients. Patients with uncontrolled infections, other autoimmune diseases, pregnancy or lactation were excluded. Clinical symptoms, serum thyroxine and TRAb, thyroid ultrasound, and orbital computed tomography formed the basis for the diagnoses. Ficoll-Paque density gradient centrifugation was used to isolate PBMCs from 9.5 to 10 ml of fresh peripheral blood. Total RNA was extracted with Trizol reagent, and quality was checked on an Agilent 2100 Bioanalyzer. Sequences were obtained from blood. The TCR sequence derives from a young woman with Graves' ophthalmopathy.

The CDR3 protein sequence reads: CASSRRDRVLAGELFF. In nucleotide form, the sequence is TGTGCCAGCAGTCGCCGGGACAGGGTCTTGGCCGGGGAGCTGTTTTTT. Recombination joined TRBV6-1 with TRBJ2-2, with TRBD1 matching 9 junction bases. CDR1 and CDR2 were assigned from the germline V gene as MNHNS and SASEGT. The CDR3 starts with the cysteine, ends with the phenylalanine, and has 16 residues. Of all the DNA, just the CDR3 is kept, 48 bases in frame from base 1. V is trimmed back by 5 bases and J by 6 bases, and the junction contains 10 bases that no gene match accounts for.